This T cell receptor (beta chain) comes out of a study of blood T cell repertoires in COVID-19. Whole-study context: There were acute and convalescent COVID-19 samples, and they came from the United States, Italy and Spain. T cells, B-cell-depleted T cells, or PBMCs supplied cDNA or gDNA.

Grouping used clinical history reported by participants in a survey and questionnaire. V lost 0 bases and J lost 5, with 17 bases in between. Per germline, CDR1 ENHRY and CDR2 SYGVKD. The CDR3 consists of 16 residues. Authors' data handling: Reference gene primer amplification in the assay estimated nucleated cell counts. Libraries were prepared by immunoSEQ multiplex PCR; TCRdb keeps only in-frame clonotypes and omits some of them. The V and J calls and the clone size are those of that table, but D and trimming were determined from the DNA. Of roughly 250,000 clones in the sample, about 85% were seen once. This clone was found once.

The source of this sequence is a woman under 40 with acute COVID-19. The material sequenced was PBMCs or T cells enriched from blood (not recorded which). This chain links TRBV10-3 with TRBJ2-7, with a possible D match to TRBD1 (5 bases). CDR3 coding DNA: TGTGCCATCAGTGAGTCCCATGGCCCAGGACACAACGAGCAGTACTTC. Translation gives CAISESHGPGHNEQYF.